This entry lists 7 T cell receptor beta chains sequenced from one sample in a study of CD8 T cells in ankylosing spondylitis. Regarding the study as a whole: The study identified a TCR beta motif of several highly homologous variants that appeared characteristic of ankylosing spondylitis blood.

For these TCRs, the target antigens are not known. TCRdb called the 5' RACE reads again in MiXCR, with one record for every CDR3 protein. The table has about 750,000 distinct CDR3 sequences, around 19% seen once. Sequenced material: blood, either unsorted or a sorted T cell fraction (not recorded which). The receptors derive from a male donor with ankylosing spondylitis.

V gene TRBV7-9 combines with J gene TRBJ1-1, with D possibly being TRBD1 (6 bases). The CDR3 runs to 13 residues. Between the trimmed V and J ends, which lost 5 bases and 10 bases, there was a span of 17 bases. Per the germline V gene, CDR1 is SEHNR and CDR2 is FQNEAQ (reference sequence). The CDR3 nucleotides read TGTGCCAGCAGCCCCTCAGGGGATCTTGGAGCTTTCTTT. Amino acids: CASSPSGDLGAFF.

This clonotype was seen a handful of times. The chain links TRBV27 to TRBJ2-4, with TRBD1 matching 9 bases. The CDR3 contains 17 residues. J lost 3 bases, V lost 5 bases, and 11 bases had no gene match. The germline V gene has CDR1 MNHEY and CDR2 SMNVEV (reference sequence). CDR3 nucleotides: TGTGCCAGCAGTACCGGGACAGGGCTTTGGGGCAAAAACATTCAGTACTTC. It yields the protein CASSTGTGLWGKNIQYF.

This clonotype showed up just a few times. The chain has TRBV5-1 and TRBJ2-7, with 7 positions matching TRBD2. Germline CDR1 reads SGHRS; CDR2 reads YFSETQ. V lost 1 base, J lost 2 bases, and 12 bases stayed unmatched. CDR3 length: 17 residues. The CDR3, as DNA: TGCGCCAGCAGCTTGAGTGCCCGGGGAGGGCCCCCCTACGAGCAGTACTTC. The encoded protein is CASSLSARGGPPYEQYF.

The rearrangement joins TRBV7-2 to TRBJ2-7, with 7 bases lining up with TRBD1. V shed 4 bases, J shed 2 bases, and the junction held 11 bases outside the gene matches. Germline assignment: CDR1 SGHTA and CDR2 FQGNSA. The CDR3 length is 16 residues. The CDR3 nucleotides read TGTGCCAGCAGCTCCCTAACCGGGACAGTCACCTACGAGCAGTACTTC. It translates to CASSSLTGTVTYEQYF.

The chain recombines TRBV12-3 or TRBV12-4 with TRBJ2-4; weak D call: TRBD2 (6 bases). Trimming cost V 5 bases and J 3 bases, with 14 bases left between them. The CDR3 sequence is 15 residues long. CDR3 in amino acids: CASSPGGMGKNIQYF. The CDR3 nucleotides read TGTGCCAGCAGTCCCGGGGGAATGGGCAAAAACATTCAGTACTTC.

This clonotype was observed a few times. The chain recombines TRBV29-1 with TRBJ2-4; TRBD2 aligns across 7 bases. Germline CDR1 is SQVTM and CDR2 is ANQGSEA. This CDR3 has 13 amino acids. The junction had 6 bases not matched to a gene; V was cut back by 6 bases and J by 4 bases. CDR3 coding DNA: TGCAGCGTCCCGGGCGGGGGAAAAAACATTCAGTACTTC. Translating gives CSVPGGGKNIQYF.

V usage is TRBV6-5 and J usage is TRBJ1-6; the D is unclear. Germline CDR1 and CDR2: MNHEY and SVGAGI. V was trimmed by 2 bases and J by 7 bases, leaving 12 bases between them. The CDR3 is 15 amino acids. The DNA for the CDR3 is TGTGCCAGCAGTTACCAGGCAGGAACGAATTCACCCCTCCACTTT. Translation gives CASSYQAGTNSPLHF.